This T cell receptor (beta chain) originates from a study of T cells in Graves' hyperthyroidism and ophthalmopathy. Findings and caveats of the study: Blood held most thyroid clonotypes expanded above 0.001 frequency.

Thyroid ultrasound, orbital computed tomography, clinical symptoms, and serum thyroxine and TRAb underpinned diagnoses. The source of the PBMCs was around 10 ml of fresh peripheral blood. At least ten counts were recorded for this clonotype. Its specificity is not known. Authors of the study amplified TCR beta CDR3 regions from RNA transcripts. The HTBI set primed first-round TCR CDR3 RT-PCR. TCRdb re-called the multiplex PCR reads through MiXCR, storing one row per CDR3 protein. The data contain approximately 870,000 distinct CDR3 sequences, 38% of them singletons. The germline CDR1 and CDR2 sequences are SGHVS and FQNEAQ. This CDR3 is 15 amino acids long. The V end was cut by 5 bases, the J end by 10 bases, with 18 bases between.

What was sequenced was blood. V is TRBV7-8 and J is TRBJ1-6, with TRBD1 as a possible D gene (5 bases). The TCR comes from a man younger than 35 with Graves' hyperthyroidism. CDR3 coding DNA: TGTGCCAGCAGCCCTAGTGGGACTACCGAGTCACCCCTCCACTTT. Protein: CASSPSGTTESPLHF.